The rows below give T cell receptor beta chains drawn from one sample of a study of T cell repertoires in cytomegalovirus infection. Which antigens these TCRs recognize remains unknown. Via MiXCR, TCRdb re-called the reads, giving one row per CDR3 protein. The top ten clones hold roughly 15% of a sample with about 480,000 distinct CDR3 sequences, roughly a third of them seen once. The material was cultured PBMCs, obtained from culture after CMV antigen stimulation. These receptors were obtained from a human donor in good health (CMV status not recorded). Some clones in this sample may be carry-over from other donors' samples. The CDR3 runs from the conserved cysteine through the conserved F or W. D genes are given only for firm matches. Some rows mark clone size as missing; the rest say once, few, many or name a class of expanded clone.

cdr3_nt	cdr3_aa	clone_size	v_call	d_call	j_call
TGTGCCAGCAGTTTTCGAGGGGGCGCTTACTATGGCTACACCTTC	CASSFRGGAYYGYTF	NA	TRBV12-3/TRBV12-4	TRBD1	TRBJ1-2
TGTGCCAGCAGTTACTCCGGGACAGGGAAAGGCAATGAGCAGTTCTTC	CASSYSGTGKGNEQFF	NA	TRBV6-5	TRBD1	TRBJ2-1
TGTGCCAGCAGCTTTGGGATAGGAATTTTGAACACTGAAGCTTTCTTT	CASSFGIGILNTEAFF	many	TRBV7-2	NA	TRBJ1-1
TGTGCCAGCAGCCCCCTACTAGCGGGAGGTACCAATGAGCAGTTCTTC	CASSPLLAGGTNEQFF	few	TRBV7-3	TRBD2	TRBJ2-1
TGTGCCAGCAGCTTTATAGCCCCGGACCCACCGGGAGAGACCCAGTACTTC	CASSFIAPDPPGETQYF	NA	TRBV5-6	NA	TRBJ2-5
TGTGCCTGGAGTTACGGACAGAGTCGGAATCAGCCCCAGCATTTT	CAWSYGQSRNQPQHF	NA	TRBV30	NA	TRBJ1-5
TGTGCCAGCAGTTTCGGGCTGTCAAATGAGCAGTTCTTC	CASSFGLSNEQFF	NA	TRBV12-3/TRBV12-4	NA	TRBJ2-1
TGTGCCAGCAGTCCCGCATTCGAATCGGGCTTTAATGAGCAGTTCTTC	CASSPAFESGFNEQFF	NA	TRBV6-2/TRBV6-3	NA	TRBJ2-1
TGTGCCAGCAGCCCGGACAAGTCTAATGAAAAACTGTTTTTT	CASSPDKSNEKLFF	NA	TRBV7-2	NA	TRBJ1-4
TGTGCCAGCAGCTTGGGGGGCCACGAGTCCTACGAGCAGTACTTC	CASSLGGHESYEQYF	few	TRBV7-6	NA	TRBJ2-7
TGTGCCAGCAGCCAAGTAATCAGGGGAGAAGAGACCCAGTACTTC	CASSQVIRGEETQYF	few	TRBV7-9	NA	TRBJ2-5
TGTGCCAGCAGTTCGGACAGTTTCACAGATACGCAGTATTTT	CASSSDSFTDTQYF	NA	TRBV28	NA	TRBJ2-3
TGCAGTGCTAGAGAGAGGTTAGCGGGGTACAATGAGCAGTTCTTC	CSARERLAGYNEQFF	few	TRBV20-1	TRBD2	TRBJ2-1
TGTGCCAGCAGCTTAGGGGCTTCGAGCAATCAGCCCCAGCATTTT	CASSLGASSNQPQHF	NA	TRBV7-2	NA	TRBJ1-5
TGTGCCAGCCTGATGAGCGGGGGGTACGAGCAGTACTTC	CASLMSGGYEQYF	few	TRBV2	TRBD2	TRBJ2-7
TGTGCCAGCAGTTTCCACAGGGGGCTTGGCACTGAAGCTTTCTTT	CASSFHRGLGTEAFF	NA	TRBV12-3/TRBV12-4	TRBD1	TRBJ1-1
TGTGCCAGTACCAACAAGGCGTGGGATACGCAGTATTTT	CASTNKAWDTQYF	few	TRBV19	NA	TRBJ2-3
TGTGCCAGCCGTAATGCGAACACCGGGGAGCTGTTTTTT	CASRNANTGELFF	NA	TRBV6-8	NA	TRBJ2-2
TGTGCCAGCAGCTTGGGACAGCCAGGGAATTCACCCCTCCACTTT	CASSLGQPGNSPLHF	many	TRBV7-2	TRBD1	TRBJ1-6
TGCAGTGCTAACCTACAGTCCAATGAGCAGTTCTTC	CSANLQSNEQFF	NA	TRBV20-1	NA	TRBJ2-1
TGTGCCAGCAGCACGGACTCGATCGCCTACAATGAGCAGTTCTTC	CASSTDSIAYNEQFF	few	TRBV5-4	NA	TRBJ2-1
TGTGCCAGCAGCTGGGAGATTGGGCTAGCGACCAATGAGCAGTTCTTC	CASSWEIGLATNEQFF	once	TRBV7-3	NA	TRBJ2-1
TGTGCCAGCAGCTTAGTGAGGGCAGGGCGAACTGAAGCTTTCTTT	CASSLVRAGRTEAFF	NA	TRBV7-8	NA	TRBJ1-1
TGTGCCAGCACCGAAGACAGGGTGGGGGTTAGCAATCAGCCCCAGCATTTT	CASTEDRVGVSNQPQHF	few	TRBV7-2	TRBD1	TRBJ1-5
TGTGCCAGCTACTTCAGGGCTGCTAATGAAAAACTGTTTTTT	CASYFRAANEKLFF	few	TRBV25-1	NA	TRBJ1-4
TGTGCCAGCAGTAGACAGGGAATAAACAATCAGCCCCAGCATTTT	CASSRQGINNQPQHF	NA	TRBV28	TRBD1	TRBJ1-5
TGCATGAATCATAATACAGGGGAATCCTATGGCTACACCTTC	CMNHNTGESYGYTF	few	TRBV20-1	TRBD1	TRBJ1-2
TGTGCCAGCAGCGCCAGGGGGATCGGGCAGTTGTTC	CASSARGIGQLF	NA	TRBV7-2	TRBD1	TRBJ2-1
TGCAGTGCTAGAGATCTTGGCCGGGCACACAATGAGCAGTTCTTC	CSARDLGRAHNEQFF	few	TRBV20-1	NA	TRBJ2-1
TGTGCCACCAGCAGAGGTAGTTGGGTTGACACTGAAGCTTTCTTT	CATSRGSWVDTEAFF	NA	TRBV15	NA	TRBJ1-1
TGTGCCAGCAGCAAAAACCGACTAGCTGTAAGCTACGAGCAGTACTTC	CASSKNRLAVSYEQYF	few	TRBV7-2	TRBD2	TRBJ2-7
TGTGCCAGCAGACTCTCGGCCTACAATGAGCAGTTCTTC	CASRLSAYNEQFF	few	TRBV7-2	NA	TRBJ2-1
TGTGCCATCAGCAAAGCGGGATCTAACACAGATACGCAGTATTTT	CAISKAGSNTDTQYF	NA	TRBV10-3	TRBD2	TRBJ2-3
TGTGCCAGCAGCCAGTACGGGACAGGTACCGAAAAACTGTTTTTT	CASSQYGTGTEKLFF	NA	TRBV7-2	TRBD1	TRBJ1-4
TGTGCCAGCAGCTTACGGGGAGGAGACACAGATACGCAGTATTTT	CASSLRGGDTDTQYF	NA	TRBV7-6	NA	TRBJ2-3
TGCAGTGCTATGTCGACTAGCAGGAATGAGCAGTTCTTC	CSAMSTSRNEQFF	NA	TRBV20-1	TRBD2	TRBJ2-1
TGTGCCAGCAGCTTAGTGGTACTAGCGTATGCGAGATCTAGCACAGATACGCAGTATTTT	CASSLVVLAYARSSTDTQYF	many	TRBV7-8	TRBD2	TRBJ2-3
TGTGCCAGCAGTTTATCTCTAAACTCCTATGGCTACACCTTC	CASSLSLNSYGYTF	few	TRBV28	NA	TRBJ1-2
TGTGCCAGCAGTTTAGTGACAGGGGGAACCGGGGAGCTGTTTTTT	CASSLVTGGTGELFF	NA	TRBV27	TRBD1	TRBJ2-2
TGTGCCAGCAGTTACTCGAAGAGCCCGGACACCGGGGAGCTGTTTTTT	CASSYSKSPDTGELFF	NA	TRBV6-2/TRBV6-3	NA	TRBJ2-2
TGTGCCAGCAGCCAAGAGGGGCCGCGACTAGGGAGCACAGATACGCAGTATTTT	CASSQEGPRLGSTDTQYF	NA	TRBV14	NA	TRBJ2-3
TGTGCCAGCAGTGAAGCACCTAGCGGGAGGGGTGATGAGCAGTTCTTC	CASSEAPSGRGDEQFF	few	TRBV6-1	TRBD2	TRBJ2-1
TGTGCCAGCAGTTTGCCTAGCGGATTCTCGGGAAATGAGCAGTTCTTC	CASSLPSGFSGNEQFF	NA	TRBV12-3/TRBV12-4	TRBD2	TRBJ2-1
TGTGCCAGCAGCTTAGTGTTCGTCTCCTACGAGCAGTACTTC	CASSLVFVSYEQYF	NA	TRBV7-8	NA	TRBJ2-7
TGTGCCAGCAGCTTAGCAGCGACTAGCACAGATACGCAGTATTTT	CASSLAATSTDTQYF	NA	TRBV11-2	NA	TRBJ2-3
TGTGCCAGCAGCGTGCGGGAGGCCAGCCCAGGGCAGTTCTTC	CASSVREASPGQFF	few	TRBV9	TRBD2	TRBJ2-1
TGTGCCAGCAGCTTAATACAGAGCACAGATACGCAGTATTTT	CASSLIQSTDTQYF	many	TRBV7-8	NA	TRBJ2-3
TGTGCCAGCAGCCTTACCCCGGGACGGCCGAACTATGGCTACACCTTC	CASSLTPGRPNYGYTF	NA	TRBV6-2/TRBV6-3	NA	TRBJ1-2
TGTGCCAGCAACAGGGGCGAGGGGAGGAATTCACCCCTCCACTTT	CASNRGEGRNSPLHF	few	TRBV27	TRBD1	TRBJ1-6